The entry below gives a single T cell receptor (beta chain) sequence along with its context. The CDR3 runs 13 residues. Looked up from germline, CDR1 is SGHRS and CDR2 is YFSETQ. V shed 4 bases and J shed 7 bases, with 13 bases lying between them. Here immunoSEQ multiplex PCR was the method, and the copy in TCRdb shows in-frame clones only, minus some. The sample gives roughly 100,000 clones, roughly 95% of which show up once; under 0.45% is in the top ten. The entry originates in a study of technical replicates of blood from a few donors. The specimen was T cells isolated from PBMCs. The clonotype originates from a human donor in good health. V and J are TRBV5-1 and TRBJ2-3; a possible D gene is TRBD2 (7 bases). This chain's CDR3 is CASSHGGLNTQYF. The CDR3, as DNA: TGCGCCAGCAGCCACGGGGGGCTCAATACGCAGTATTTT.